Following are 2 T cell receptor beta chains from one sample sequenced in a study of blood T cell repertoires in COVID-19 (TCRdb year 2020). The receptor library was made with the immunoSEQ multiplex PCR assay. TCRdb mirrors the immuneACCESS table, restricted to in-frame sequences. Some clones are absent from its copies; in checked studies, under half trace to an unresolved V gene, and the reason for the others is unknown. The sample profile shows approximately 100,000 clones; roughly 91% of them were found once. The top ten hold roughly 5.5% of the sample. What was sequenced was peripheral blood. These receptors all stem from a human donor in a cohort sampled during active COVID-19.

The chain couples TRBV6-7 to TRBJ2-1; tentatively, D is TRBD2 (7 bases). TRBV6-7 is an open reading frame whose function is uncertain. This CDR3 spans 18 amino acids. Trimming cost V 0 bases and J 4 bases, with 19 bases left between them. Here the CDR3 DNA reads TGTGCCAGCAGTTACTCGATCGTGGGGGGGCCCCGTTACAATGAGCAGTTCTTC. It is translated as CASSYSIVGGPRYNEQFF.

The gene calls are TRBV19 and TRBJ1-2; TRBD1 agrees at 8 bases. The V gene's germline CDR1 is LNHDA and CDR2 SQIVND (reference sequence). Trimming cost V 6 bases and J 6 bases; bases outside gene matches: 6. The CDR3 runs 13 residues. CDR3 in amino acids: CASSLTGVHGYTF. In DNA, the CDR3 is TGTGCCAGTAGCTTGACAGGGGTGCATGGCTACACCTTC.